Described below is a single TCR beta chain sequence and its context. This sample is part of a study of blood T cell repertoires in COVID-19. For the study at large: Material from acute and convalescent COVID-19 was sourced from the United States, Italy and Spain. PBMCs, B-cell-depleted T cells, or T cells provided the cDNA or gDNA that made up the material.

Original data processing: Amplifying reference gene primers gave estimates of nucleated cell counts. TCRdb keeps only in-frame clones here, not all; method: immunoSEQ multiplex PCR. The DNA gave D and trimming, while V, J and clone size come from that table. The sample includes over 300,000 clones, around four fifths of them seen just once. In germline, CDR1 is SNHLY, CDR2 FYNNEI. The CDR3 is made up of 13 amino acids. The V and J ends lost 3 bases and 0 bases respectively, with 5 bases between them. The sequenced material came from peripheral blood. The sequence came from a woman in her forties or fifties with acute or convalescent COVID-19. The chain links TRBV2 to TRBJ1-2; D is unresolved. The CDR3 spells CASSEGANYGYTF. The DNA of the CDR3 is TGTGCCAGCAGTGAGGGAGCTAACTATGGCTACACCTTC.